A single T cell receptor beta chain is shown here with its context. Antigen unknown. These data are taken from a study of cytomegalovirus exposure and HLA in healthy donors. Study-wide background: Earlier, some 170 million T cells were analyzed, and 90 million to 140 million unique TCR beta sequences were found among them.

Trimming at V came to 5 bases and at J to 11 bases, leaving 16 bases not matched to a gene. Germline V lookup: CDR1 SGHTA, CDR2 FQGNSA. This CDR3 has 15 amino acids. In the PCR, 60 Vbeta and 13 Jbeta primers were used. In the authors' workflow: Roughly 12 million of 65 million to 95 million unique TCR beta chains were shared, per a later count. Assay: immunoSEQ multiplex PCR; the TCRdb copy retains only in-frame clones and omits some. The DNA gave D and trimming, while V, J and clone size come from that table. The sample includes approximately 140,000 clones, approximately 67% of them seen just once. Study results and caveats: According to reports, the classifier identified cytomegalovirus status with high specificity and sensitivity. Earlier analysis found most TCR beta V segments productive about 90% or about 30% of the time.

The origin of this receptor is a woman aged 60-75 years in good health and CMV-seronegative. Specimen: PBMCs. J is TRBJ2-5 and V is TRBV7-2; 8 bases line up with TRBD2. In DNA, the CDR3 is TGTGCCAGCAGCGGCAGACCGGGACTAGGAACAGAGCAGTACTTC. It encodes CASSGRPGLGTEQYF. Using reference TRBV7-2 and TRBJ2-5 for the parts outside the CDR3, the full variable domain is GAGVSQSPSNKVTEKGKDVELRCDPISGHTALYWYRQSLGQGLEFLIYFQGNSAPDKSGLPSDRFSAERTGGSVSTLTIQRTQQEDSAVYLCASSGRPGLGTEQYFGPGTRLLVL.